Listed below are T cell receptor beta chains from one sample, sequenced in a study of cytomegalovirus exposure and HLA in healthy donors. Method: immunoSEQ multiplex PCR; TCRdb's copy keeps in-frame clones and lacks some. The table lists 100,000 or so clones, about three fifths of them singletons. The specimen was PBMCs. The receptors shown here come from a woman aged 30 to 39 in good health and CMV-seropositive. Both conserved end residues are part of each CDR3. Each record gives: D gene, J gene, V gene, clone size, CDR3 length, CDR3 DNA, CDR3 protein. A D gene is named only where the DNA matches it firmly. Only part of the rows carry a size: once, few, many, or a class if the clone is expanded.

d_gene: TRBD1; j_gene: TRBJ1-2; v_gene: TRBV19; abundance: -; len: 16; CDR3nt: TGTGCCACTACCGCCGGGACAGGGGGAAGTCACTATGGCTACACCTTC; CDR3aa: CATTAGTGGSHYGYTF
d_gene: TRBD1; j_gene: TRBJ1-2; v_gene: TRBV6-6; abundance: few; len: 14; CDR3nt: TGTGCCAGCACCCCCCAGGGGGCAGGCTATGGCTACACCTTC; CDR3aa: CASTPQGAGYGYTF
d_gene: -; j_gene: TRBJ2-7; v_gene: TRBV19; abundance: -; len: 15; CDR3nt: TGTGCCAGTAGTATCCTTCCAGGGGCTATGGGCGAGCAGTACTTC; CDR3aa: CASSILPGAMGEQYF
d_gene: TRBD1; j_gene: TRBJ1-6; v_gene: TRBV6-5; abundance: -; len: 13; CDR3nt: TGTGCCAGCCGCTCCGGGACAGTTTCACCCCTCCACTTT; CDR3aa: CASRSGTVSPLHF
d_gene: -; j_gene: TRBJ1-5; v_gene: TRBV7-3; abundance: -; len: 12; CDR3nt: TGTTCCGCTAGGGGAAGCAATCAGCCCCAGCATTTT; CDR3aa: CSARGSNQPQHF
d_gene: -; j_gene: TRBJ1-1; v_gene: TRBV4-1; abundance: -; len: 15; CDR3nt: TGCGCCAGCAGCCAAGGTACAGTCAAGAACACTGAAGCTTTCTTT; CDR3aa: CASSQGTVKNTEAFF
d_gene: -; j_gene: TRBJ1-2; v_gene: TRBV5-1; abundance: -; len: 13; CDR3nt: TGCGCCAGCAGCTTGGAGGGGCAGTATGGCTACACCTTC; CDR3aa: CASSLEGQYGYTF
d_gene: -; j_gene: TRBJ1-5; v_gene: TRBV27; abundance: -; len: 15; CDR3nt: TGTGCCAGCAGTTTCAGGAGGACAGACAATCAGCCCCAGCATTTT; CDR3aa: CASSFRRTDNQPQHF
d_gene: TRBD2; j_gene: TRBJ2-1; v_gene: TRBV18; abundance: -; len: 15; CDR3nt: TGTGCCAGCTCTACCGGACTAGCGGCGTACAATGAGCAGTTCTTC; CDR3aa: CASSTGLAAYNEQFF
d_gene: -; j_gene: TRBJ1-3; v_gene: TRBV30; abundance: -; len: 16; CDR3nt: TGTGCCTGGAGTGTACCAAGCCATTTCTCTGGAAACACCATATATTTT; CDR3aa: CAWSVPSHFSGNTIYF
d_gene: -; j_gene: TRBJ2-1; v_gene: TRBV7-2; abundance: -; len: 15; CDR3nt: TGTGCCAGCAGCTCGACGGGGGGCTACTACAATGAGCAGTTCTTC; CDR3aa: CASSSTGGYYNEQFF
d_gene: TRBD2; j_gene: TRBJ2-3; v_gene: TRBV10-1; abundance: -; len: 16; CDR3nt: TGCGCCAGCAGTTTGACTAGCGGGGGGCCAAGAGATACGCAGTATTTT; CDR3aa: CASSLTSGGPRDTQYF
d_gene: -; j_gene: TRBJ1-6; v_gene: TRBV30; abundance: -; len: 14; CDR3nt: TGTGCCTGGACTATATGGGGGGGGAATTCACCCCTCCACTTT; CDR3aa: CAWTIWGGNSPLHF
d_gene: -; j_gene: TRBJ2-3; v_gene: TRBV6-6; abundance: -; len: 14; CDR3nt: TGTGCCAGCAGTTACCCTTTCAGCACAGATACGCAGTATTTT; CDR3aa: CASSYPFSTDTQYF
d_gene: -; j_gene: TRBJ2-7; v_gene: TRBV7-9; abundance: -; len: 12; CDR3nt: TGTGCCAGCAGTGGGCAGAACTACGAGCAGTACTTC; CDR3aa: CASSGQNYEQYF
d_gene: -; j_gene: TRBJ1-1; v_gene: TRBV7-7; abundance: -; len: 15; CDR3nt: TGTGCTAGCAGCTTAGACGTACAGTTAAACACTGAAGCTTTCTTT; CDR3aa: CASSLDVQLNTEAFF
d_gene: -; j_gene: TRBJ1-1; v_gene: TRBV18; abundance: -; len: 13; CDR3nt: TGTGCCAGCTCTCCAGACAGCCTAACTGAAGCTTTCTTT; CDR3aa: CASSPDSLTEAFF